This T cell receptor beta chain was documented in a study of T-cell memory formation after mild COVID-19. V shed 6 bases and J 1 base; nucleotides not matched to a gene: 11. The length of the CDR3 is 16 residues. CDR1 ENHRY and CDR2 SYGVKD come from the germline V gene. This clonotype was seen repeatedly, ten times or more. Its antigen is undetermined. Study-level points and caveats: The CD4+ clones that contracted clustered mainly within CM and EM, and the CD8+ clones concentrated in EMRA.

After 5'RACE with constant-segment primers, TCR alpha and TCR beta cDNA libraries carrying sample barcodes and UMIs were obtained. Via MiXCR, TCRdb re-called the 5' RACE reads, giving one row per CDR3 protein. The sample has about 400,000 distinct CDR3 sequences, 13% to 15% seen once. The sequence came from a man between 18 and 29 years old who had mild COVID-19 (a few samples of this study predate the infection). Cell type and time point are not known. The sequenced material came from PBMCs or a T cell subset sorted from them (not recorded which). V and J are TRBV10-3 and TRBJ2-7, with 8 bases aligning to TRBD1. CDR3 protein: CAISDTAGTGSYEQYF. CDR3 in DNA: TGTGCCATCAGCGACACGGCCGGGACAGGTTCCTACGAGCAGTACTTC.